This T cell receptor (beta chain) came from a study of OX40 agonist ivuxolimab in advanced cancers. Study as a whole: Prior anti-PD-1, anti-PD-L1 or anti-CTLA-4 therapy did not bar entry, and roughly 40% had some.

Sequencing was performed with immunoSEQ multiplex PCR; in TCRdb, only in-frame clones are kept and a portion is missing. The sample consists of about 130,000 clones, around 93% of them appearing once. Germline V gene data show CDR1 as LGHNA and CDR2 as YSLEER. The CDR3 is 18 residues long. J was trimmed by 0 bases and V by 1 base; bases with no gene match: 7. The source of this sequence is an adult with an advanced solid tumor such as melanoma, head and neck, liver or kidney cancer. The sequences come from CD4+ or CD8+ T cells sorted from blood, collected in a trial of the OX40 agonist ivuxolimab. This chain uses TRBV4-3 with TRBJ2-3; 10 bases line up with TRBD2. CDR3 loop: CASSQAVSGGPSTDTQYF. CDR3 bases: TGCGCCAGCAGCCAAGCGGTTAGCGGGGGGCCTAGCACAGATACGCAGTATTTT.